This TCR beta chain originates from a study of T cell repertoires in cytomegalovirus infection. About the research overall: It was the public TCR beta signatures that indicated both CMV infection and matching HLA type.

Study results and limitations: The ex vivo response was dominated by HLA-C-restricted CMV-specific TCR beta clonotypes. Summed frequency of shared TCR beta families picked out CMV carriers who also had the relevant HLA.

Note on this clonotype: Its antigen remains unknown.

V lost 6 bases to trimming and J lost 9 bases, with 21 bases between them. The length of the CDR3 is 15 residues. Germline assignment: CDR1 DFQATT and CDR2 SNEGSKA (reference sequence). One entry per CDR3 protein results from TCRdb running MiXCR on the reads. The sample records roughly 500,000 distinct CDR3 sequences, 25% to 35% being singletons. The TCR originated in a human donor in good health (CMV status not recorded). Some clones in this sample may be carry-over from other donors' samples. V usage is TRBV20-1 and J usage is TRBJ1-6; the D gene is possibly TRBD1 (6 bases). Sequencing was performed on cultured PBMCs, taken from culture after CMV antigen stimulation. CDR3 loop: CSASRDTVLASPLHF. For the CDR3, the DNA is TGCAGTGCGTCACGGGACACCGTATTGGCTTCACCCCTCCACTTT.